This T cell receptor (beta chain) was captured in a study of PD-1 blockade in classical Hodgkin lymphoma. Overall study results and limits: Factors driving the repertoire differences, possibly disease activity or prior therapy, remain undefined. A significant rise in TCR diversity was seen by C4D1 for CD4+ cells but not for CD8+ cells. Exclusion removed patients who began nivolumab under 1 year after ASCT.

Germline loops: CDR1 SGHDT, CDR2 YYEEEE. The V gene lost 1 base and the J gene lost 2 bases, with 15 bases spanning the gap. This CDR3 spans 16 amino acids. Time point defined: cycle 4 day 1 (C4D1), after 6 weeks of nivolumab. Every single patient, without exception, relapsed after autologous stem cell transplantation, and brentuximab vedotin exposure varied. Purification of CD4+ T cells from thawed PBMCs was performed via magnetic negative selection. Remarks on this clone: Its specificity is not known.

Some clones are missing from TCRdb's copy, which holds only in-frame ones; the method was immunoSEQ multiplex PCR. Of 30,000 or so clones in the sample, approximately 86% are singletons; the top ten hold 0.4% to 0.5%. Sample: CD4+ T cells from blood, taken before the fourth cycle of nivolumab. The receptor was derived from a human donor with classical Hodgkin lymphoma. The J gene is TRBJ1-2, the V gene TRBV5-6; D call uncertain. The CDR3 sequence is CASSLFVTQGNYGYTF. The CDR3 DNA reads as TGTGCCAGCAGCTTGTTCGTGACCCAAGGGAACTATGGCTACACCTTC.